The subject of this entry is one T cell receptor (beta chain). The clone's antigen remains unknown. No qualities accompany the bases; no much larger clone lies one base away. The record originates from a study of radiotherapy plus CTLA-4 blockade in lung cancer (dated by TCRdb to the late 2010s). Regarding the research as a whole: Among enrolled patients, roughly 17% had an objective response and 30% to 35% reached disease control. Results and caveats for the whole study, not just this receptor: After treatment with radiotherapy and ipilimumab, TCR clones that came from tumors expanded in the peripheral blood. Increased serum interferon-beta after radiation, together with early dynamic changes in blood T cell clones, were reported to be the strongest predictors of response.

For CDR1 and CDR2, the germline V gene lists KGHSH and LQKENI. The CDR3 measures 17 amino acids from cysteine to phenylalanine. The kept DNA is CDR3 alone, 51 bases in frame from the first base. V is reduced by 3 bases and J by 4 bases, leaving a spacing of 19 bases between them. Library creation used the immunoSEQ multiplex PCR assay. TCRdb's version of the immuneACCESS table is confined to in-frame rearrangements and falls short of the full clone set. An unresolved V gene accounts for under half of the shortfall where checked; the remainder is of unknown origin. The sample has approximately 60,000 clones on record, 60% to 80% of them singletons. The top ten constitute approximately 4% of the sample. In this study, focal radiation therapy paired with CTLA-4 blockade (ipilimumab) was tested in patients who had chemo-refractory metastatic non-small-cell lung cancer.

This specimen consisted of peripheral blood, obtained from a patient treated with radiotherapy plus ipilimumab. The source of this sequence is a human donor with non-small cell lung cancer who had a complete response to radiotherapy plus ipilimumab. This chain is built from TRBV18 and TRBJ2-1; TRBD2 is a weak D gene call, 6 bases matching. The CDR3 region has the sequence CASSPNRGGIAYNEQFF. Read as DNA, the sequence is TGTGCCAGCTCACCCAACCGTGGGGGGATCGCGTACAATGAGCAGTTCTTC.